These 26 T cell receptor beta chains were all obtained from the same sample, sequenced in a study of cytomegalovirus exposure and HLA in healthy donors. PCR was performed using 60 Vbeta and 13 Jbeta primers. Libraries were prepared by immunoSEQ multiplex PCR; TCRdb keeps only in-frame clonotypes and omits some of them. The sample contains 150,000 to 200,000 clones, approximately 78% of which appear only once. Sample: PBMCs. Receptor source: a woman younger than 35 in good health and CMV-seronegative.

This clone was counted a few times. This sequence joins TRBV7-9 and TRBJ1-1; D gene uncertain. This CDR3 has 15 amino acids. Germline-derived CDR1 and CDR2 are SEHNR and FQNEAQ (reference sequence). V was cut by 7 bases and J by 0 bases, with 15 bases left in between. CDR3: CASTDTDLMNTEAFF. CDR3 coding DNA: TGTGCCAGCACCGACACTGATCTTATGAACACTGAAGCTTTCTTT.

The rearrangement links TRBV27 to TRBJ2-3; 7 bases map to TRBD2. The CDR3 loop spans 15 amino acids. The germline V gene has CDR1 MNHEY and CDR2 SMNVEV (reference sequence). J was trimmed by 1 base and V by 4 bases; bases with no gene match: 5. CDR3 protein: CASSSGLVGTDTQYF. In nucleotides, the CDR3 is TGTGCCAGCAGTTCCGGACTAGTCGGCACAGATACGCAGTATTTT.

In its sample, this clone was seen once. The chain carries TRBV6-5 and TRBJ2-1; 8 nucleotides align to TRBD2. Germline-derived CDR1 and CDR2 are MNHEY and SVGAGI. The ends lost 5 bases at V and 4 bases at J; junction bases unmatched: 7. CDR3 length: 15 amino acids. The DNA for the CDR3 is TGTGCCAGCAGTCCCTTGATAGCGGGATACAATGAGCAGTTCTTC. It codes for CASSPLIAGYNEQFF.

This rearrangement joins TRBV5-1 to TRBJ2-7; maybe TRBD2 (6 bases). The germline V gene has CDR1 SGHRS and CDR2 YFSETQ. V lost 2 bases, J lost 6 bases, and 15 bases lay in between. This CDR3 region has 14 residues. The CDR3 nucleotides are TGCGCCAGCAGCTTCTCTGGGGGAGCGGGCGAGCAGTACTTC. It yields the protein CASSFSGGAGEQYF.

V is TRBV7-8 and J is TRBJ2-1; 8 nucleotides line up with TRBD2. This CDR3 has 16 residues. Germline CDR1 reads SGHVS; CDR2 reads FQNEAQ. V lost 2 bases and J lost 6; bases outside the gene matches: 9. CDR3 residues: CASSLRGLGESNEQFF. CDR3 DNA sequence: TGTGCCAGCAGCTTAAGGGGACTAGGGGAGAGCAATGAGCAGTTCTTC.

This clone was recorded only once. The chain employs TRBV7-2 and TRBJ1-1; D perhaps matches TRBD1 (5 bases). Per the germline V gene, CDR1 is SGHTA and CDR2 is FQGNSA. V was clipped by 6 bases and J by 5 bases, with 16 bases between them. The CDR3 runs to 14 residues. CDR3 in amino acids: CASSQDSGGTEAFF. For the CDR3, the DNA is TGTGCCAGCAGTCAAGACAGTGGTGGGACTGAAGCTTTCTTT.

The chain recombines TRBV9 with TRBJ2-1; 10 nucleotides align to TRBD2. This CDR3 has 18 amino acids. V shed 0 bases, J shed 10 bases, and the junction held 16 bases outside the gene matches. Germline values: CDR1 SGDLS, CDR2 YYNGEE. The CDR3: CASSVEPSGLAEISEQFF. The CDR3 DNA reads TGTGCCAGCAGCGTAGAACCTTCTGGACTAGCGGAAATTTCAGAGCAGTTCTTC.

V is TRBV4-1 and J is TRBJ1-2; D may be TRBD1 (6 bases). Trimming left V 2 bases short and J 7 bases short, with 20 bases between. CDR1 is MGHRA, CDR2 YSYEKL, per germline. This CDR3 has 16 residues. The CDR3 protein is CASSQPSRGGGGGYTF. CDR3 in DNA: TGCGCCAGCAGCCAACCTTCTCGTGGGGGGGGCGGTGGCTACACCTTC.

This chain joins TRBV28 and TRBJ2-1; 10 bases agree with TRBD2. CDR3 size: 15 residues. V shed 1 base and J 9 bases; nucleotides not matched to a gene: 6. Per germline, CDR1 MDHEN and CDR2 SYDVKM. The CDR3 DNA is TGTGCCAGCAGTTTATCTAGCGGGAGAGGGGGTGAGCAGTTCTTC. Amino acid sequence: CASSLSSGRGGEQFF.

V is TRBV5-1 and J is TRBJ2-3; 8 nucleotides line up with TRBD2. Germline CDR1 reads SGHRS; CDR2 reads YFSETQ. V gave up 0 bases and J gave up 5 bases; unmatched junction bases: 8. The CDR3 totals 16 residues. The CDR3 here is CASSLAWWLAGDTQYF. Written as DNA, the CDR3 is TGCGCCAGCAGCTTGGCCTGGTGGCTAGCGGGAGATACGCAGTATTTT.

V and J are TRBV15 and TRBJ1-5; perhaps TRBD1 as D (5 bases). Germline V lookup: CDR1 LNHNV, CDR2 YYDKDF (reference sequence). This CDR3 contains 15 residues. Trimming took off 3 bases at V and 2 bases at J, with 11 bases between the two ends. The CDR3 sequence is CATSSTKGGNQPQHF. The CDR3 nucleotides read TGTGCCACCAGCAGTACTAAAGGGGGCAATCAGCCCCAGCATTTT.

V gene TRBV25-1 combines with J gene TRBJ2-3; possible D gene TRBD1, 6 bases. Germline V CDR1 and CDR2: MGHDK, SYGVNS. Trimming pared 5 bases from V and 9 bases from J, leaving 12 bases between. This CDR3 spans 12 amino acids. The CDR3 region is CASSTTGWTQYF. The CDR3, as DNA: TGTGCCAGCAGTACCACAGGGTGGACGCAGTATTTT. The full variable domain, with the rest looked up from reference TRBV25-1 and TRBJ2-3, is EADIYQTPRYLVIGTGKKITLECSQTMGHDKMYWYQQDPGMELHLIHYSYGVNSTEKGDLSSESTVSRIRTEHFPLTLESARPSHTSQYLCASSTTGWTQYFGPGTRLTVL.

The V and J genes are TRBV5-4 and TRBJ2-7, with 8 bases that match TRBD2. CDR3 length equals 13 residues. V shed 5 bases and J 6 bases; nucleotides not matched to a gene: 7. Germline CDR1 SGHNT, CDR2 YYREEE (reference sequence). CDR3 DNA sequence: TGTGCCAGCAGTCCTGGACTAGCCCTCGAGCAGTACGTC. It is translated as CASSPGLALEQYV.

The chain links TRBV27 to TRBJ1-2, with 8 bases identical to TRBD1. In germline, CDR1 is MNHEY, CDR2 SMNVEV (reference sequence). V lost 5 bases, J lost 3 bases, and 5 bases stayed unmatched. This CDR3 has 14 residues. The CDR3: CASSPGQGYYGYTF. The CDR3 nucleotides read TGTGCCAGCAGTCCCGGACAGGGTTACTATGGCTACACCTTC.

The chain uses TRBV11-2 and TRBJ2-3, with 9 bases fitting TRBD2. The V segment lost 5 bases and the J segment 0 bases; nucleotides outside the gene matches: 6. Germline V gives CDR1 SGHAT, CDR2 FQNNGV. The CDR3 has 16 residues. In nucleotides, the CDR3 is TGTGCCAGCAGCCCAGTTACTAGCGGGAGCACAGATACGCAGTATTTT. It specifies CASSPVTSGSTDTQYF.

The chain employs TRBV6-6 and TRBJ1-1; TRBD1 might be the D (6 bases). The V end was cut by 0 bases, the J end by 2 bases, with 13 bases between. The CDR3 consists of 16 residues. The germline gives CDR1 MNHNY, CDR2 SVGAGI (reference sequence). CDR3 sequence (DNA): TGTGCCAGCAGTTACTCCCCAGGACAGCTTAACACTGAAGCTTTCTTT. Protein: CASSYSPGQLNTEAFF.

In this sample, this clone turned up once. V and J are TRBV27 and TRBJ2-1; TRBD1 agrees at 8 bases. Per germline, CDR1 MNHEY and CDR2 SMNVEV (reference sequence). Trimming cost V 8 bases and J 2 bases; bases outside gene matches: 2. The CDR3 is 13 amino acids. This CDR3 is CASGQGTYNEQFF. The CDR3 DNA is TGTGCCAGCGGACAGGGAACCTACAATGAGCAGTTCTTC.

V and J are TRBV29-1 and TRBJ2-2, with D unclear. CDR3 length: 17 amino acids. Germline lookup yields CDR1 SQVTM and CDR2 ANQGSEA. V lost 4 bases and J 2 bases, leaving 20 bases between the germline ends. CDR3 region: CSVAPTASAKNTGELFF. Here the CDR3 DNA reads TGCAGCGTTGCTCCAACCGCAAGCGCCAAAAACACCGGGGAGCTGTTTTTT.

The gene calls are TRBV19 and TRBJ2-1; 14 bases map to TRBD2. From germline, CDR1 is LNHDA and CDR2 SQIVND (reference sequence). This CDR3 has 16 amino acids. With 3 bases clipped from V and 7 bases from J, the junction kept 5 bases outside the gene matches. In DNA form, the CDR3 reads TGTGCCAGTAGTATCGGGGGACTAGCGGGAGATAATGAGCAGTTCTTC. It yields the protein CASSIGGLAGDNEQFF.

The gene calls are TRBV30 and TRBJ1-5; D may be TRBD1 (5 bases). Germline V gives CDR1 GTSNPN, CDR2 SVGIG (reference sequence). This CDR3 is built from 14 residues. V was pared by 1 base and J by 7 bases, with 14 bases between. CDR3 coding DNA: TGTGCCTGGAGTGGCTCCGGGGGATCCCAGCCCCAGCATTTT. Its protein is CAWSGSGGSQPQHF.

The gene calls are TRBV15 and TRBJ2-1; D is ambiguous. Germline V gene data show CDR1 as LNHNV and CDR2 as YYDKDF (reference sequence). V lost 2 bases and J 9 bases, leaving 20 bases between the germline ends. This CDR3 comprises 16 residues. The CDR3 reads CATSRLLPEPGSEQFF. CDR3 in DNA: TGTGCCACCAGCAGACTACTACCTGAACCCGGAAGTGAGCAGTTCTTC.

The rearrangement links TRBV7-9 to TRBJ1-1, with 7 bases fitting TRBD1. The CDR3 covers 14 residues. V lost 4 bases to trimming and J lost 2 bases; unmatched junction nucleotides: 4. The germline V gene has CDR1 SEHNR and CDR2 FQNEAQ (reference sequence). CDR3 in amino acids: CASSSTGPNTEAFF. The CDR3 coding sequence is TGTGCCAGCAGCTCGACAGGGCCAAACACTGAAGCTTTCTTT.

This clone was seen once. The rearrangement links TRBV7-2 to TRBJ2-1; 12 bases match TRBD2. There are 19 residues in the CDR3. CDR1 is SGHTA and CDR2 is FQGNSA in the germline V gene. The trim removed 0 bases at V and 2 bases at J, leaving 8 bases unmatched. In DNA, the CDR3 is TGTGCCAGCAGCTTAGCCCCTAGCGGGAGGGTGAGGACCTACAATGAGCAGTTCTTC. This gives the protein CASSLAPSGRVRTYNEQFF.

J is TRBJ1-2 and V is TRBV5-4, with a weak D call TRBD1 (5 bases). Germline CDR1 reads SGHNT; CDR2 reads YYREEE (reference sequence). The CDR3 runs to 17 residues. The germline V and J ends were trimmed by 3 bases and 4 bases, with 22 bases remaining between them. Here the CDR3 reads CASSSLGGSDPSYGYTF. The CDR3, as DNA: TGTGCCAGCAGCTCCCTTGGGGGGTCCGACCCCTCCTATGGCTACACCTTC.

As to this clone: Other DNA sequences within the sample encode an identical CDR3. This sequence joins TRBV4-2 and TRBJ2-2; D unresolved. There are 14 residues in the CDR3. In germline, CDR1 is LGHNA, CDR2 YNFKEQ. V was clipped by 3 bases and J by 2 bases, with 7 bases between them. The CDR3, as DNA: TGTGCCAGCAGCCAGGCGGAAAACACCGGGGAGCTGTTTTTT. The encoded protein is CASSQAENTGELFF.

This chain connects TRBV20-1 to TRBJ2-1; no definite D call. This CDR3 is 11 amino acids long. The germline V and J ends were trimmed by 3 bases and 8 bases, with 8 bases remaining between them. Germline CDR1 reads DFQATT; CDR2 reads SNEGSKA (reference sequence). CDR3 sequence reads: CSARRYHEQFF. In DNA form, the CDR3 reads TGCAGTGCTAGGCGTTACCATGAGCAGTTCTTC.